These T cell receptor beta chains were read from a single sample in a study of T cells in Graves' hyperthyroidism and ophthalmopathy. TCRdb itself ran the multiplex PCR reads through MiXCR, one entry per CDR3 protein. The table shows around 290,000 distinct CDR3 sequences, with approximately 17% occurring only once. Sequencing was carried out using blood. These receptor sequences come from a woman aged 60-70 years with Graves' ophthalmopathy. CDR3s include the opening cysteine and the closing phenylalanine or tryptophan. Each record gives: clone size, V gene, D gene, J gene, CDR3 DNA, CDR3 protein. The D gene is left open where the match is weak. Clone size, where shown, is once, few, many, or a class for clones that have expanded.

size: many
V: TRBV6-1
D: -
J: TRBJ2-3
DNA: TGTGCCAGCAGTGAAACGGCAGATACGCAGTATTTT
CDR3: CASSETADTQYF

size: -
V: TRBV10-3
D: TRBD1
J: TRBJ1-2
DNA: TGTGCCATCACAGAGTCGACAGGGAAAATGGAGACCCAAACTAACTATGGCTACACCTTC
CDR3: CAITESTGKMETQTNYGYTF

size: many
V: TRBV19
D: -
J: TRBJ2-2
DNA: TGTGCCAGTAGTAGGTCCCAGGGGAACACCGGGGAGCTGTTTTTT
CDR3: CASSRSQGNTGELFF

size: -
V: TRBV7-8
D: -
J: TRBJ1-1
DNA: TGTGCCAGCAGCTTAGGGGCAGGGCCTTCAGGGGACACTGAAGCTTTCTTT
CDR3: CASSLGAGPSGDTEAFF

size: many
V: TRBV5-1
D: TRBD2
J: TRBJ2-3
DNA: TGCGCCAGCAGCTTGGATGGGGGGGGCACAGATACGCAGTATTTT
CDR3: CASSLDGGGTDTQYF

size: many
V: TRBV11-2
D: -
J: TRBJ2-1
DNA: TGTGCCAGCAGCTTAGGCCGCTCCCGCGAGGCCTACAATGAGCAGTTCTTC
CDR3: CASSLGRSREAYNEQFF

size: -
V: TRBV20-1
D: -
J: TRBJ2-1
DNA: TGCAGTCCGACAGCTGACACCTACAATGAGCAGTTCTTC
CDR3: CSPTADTYNEQFF

size: few
V: TRBV7-3
D: -
J: TRBJ2-5
DNA: TGTGCCAGCAGCTTAAGTGGAGGGGCCCAGTACTTC
CDR3: CASSLSGGAQYF

size: many
V: TRBV5-5
D: -
J: TRBJ1-5
DNA: TGTGCCAGCAGCTTAGTTGGGGGGCAGCCCCAGCATTTT
CDR3: CASSLVGGQPQHF

size: many
V: TRBV7-2
D: -
J: TRBJ1-2
DNA: TGTGCCAGCAGCTTAGATCGCTATGGCTACACCTTC
CDR3: CASSLDRYGYTF

size: many
V: TRBV12-3/TRBV12-4
D: TRBD1
J: TRBJ1-5
DNA: TGTGCCAGCAGTTTGTACAGGGGTCAGCCCCAGCATTTT
CDR3: CASSLYRGQPQHF

size: many
V: TRBV18
D: TRBD2
J: TRBJ2-3
DNA: TGTGCCAGCTCACCCCCTAGCGGGGTGAGGGCAGATACGCAGTATTTT
CDR3: CASSPPSGVRADTQYF

size: many
V: TRBV13
D: -
J: TRBJ1-4
DNA: TGTGCCAGCAGCTTAGGAGGGCTTGAAAAACTGTTTTTT
CDR3: CASSLGGLEKLFF

size: -
V: TRBV28
D: TRBD1
J: TRBJ1-1
DNA: TGTGCCAGCAGATCGGGACAGGGGAGCACTGAAGCTTTCTTT
CDR3: CASRSGQGSTEAFF

size: many
V: TRBV27
D: -
J: TRBJ2-7
DNA: TGTGCCAGCAGTCCAACAGGTGCCTTCTCCTACGAGCAGTACTTC
CDR3: CASSPTGAFSYEQYF

size: few
V: TRBV6-1
D: TRBD1
J: TRBJ1-3
DNA: TGTGCCAGCAGTGCCCACAGGGGGCATGGAAACACCATATATTTT
CDR3: CASSAHRGHGNTIYF